Listed below are T cell receptor beta chains from one sample, sequenced in a study of technical replicates of blood from a handful of donors. Data came from immunoSEQ multiplex PCR; TCRdb stores just in-frame clones and leaves some out. The sample has 70,000 to 95,000 clones; 85% to 95% are singletons. Sample: T cells isolated from PBMCs. The receptor source for this set is a human donor in good health. The CDR3 runs from the conserved cysteine through the conserved F or W. D genes are given only for firm matches. Clone sizes are given selectively: once, few, many, or a class where the clone is expanded.

v_gene: TRBV2
d_gene: -
abundance: -
j_gene: TRBJ2-7
CDR3aa: CASSVRQGSYYEQYF
CDR3nt: TGTGCCAGCAGTGTACGGCAGGGGTCCTACTACGAGCAGTACTTC

v_gene: TRBV5-1
d_gene: TRBD1
abundance: -
j_gene: TRBJ2-2
CDR3aa: CASSSGDRSTGELFF
CDR3nt: TGCGCCAGCAGCTCCGGGGACAGAAGCACCGGGGAGCTGTTTTTT

v_gene: TRBV10-2
d_gene: -
abundance: -
j_gene: TRBJ2-7
CDR3aa: CASSPQASYEQYF
CDR3nt: TGCGCCAGCAGCCCACAGGCTTCCTACGAGCAGTACTTC

v_gene: TRBV7-9
d_gene: -
abundance: -
j_gene: TRBJ1-3
CDR3aa: CASSLRQGNTIYF
CDR3nt: TGTGCCAGCAGCTTACGACAGGGAAACACCATATATTTT

v_gene: TRBV18
d_gene: TRBD1
abundance: -
j_gene: TRBJ1-1
CDR3aa: CASSPWTGGMNTEAFF
CDR3nt: TGTGCCAGCTCACCTTGGACAGGGGGGATGAACACTGAAGCTTTCTTT

v_gene: TRBV28
d_gene: TRBD1
abundance: -
j_gene: TRBJ2-5
CDR3aa: CASSSPTGVSEETQYF
CDR3nt: TGTGCCAGCAGTTCTCCTACAGGGGTGAGCGAAGAGACCCAGTACTTC

v_gene: TRBV20-1
d_gene: -
abundance: -
j_gene: TRBJ2-1
CDR3aa: CSARISNEQFF
CDR3nt: TGCAGTGCTAGGATCAGTAATGAGCAGTTCTTC

v_gene: TRBV5-5
d_gene: -
abundance: once
j_gene: TRBJ1-5
CDR3aa: CASSVNTSGSNQPQHF
CDR3nt: TGTGCCAGCAGCGTCAATACAAGCGGGTCAAATCAGCCCCAGCATTTT

v_gene: TRBV6-6
d_gene: TRBD1
abundance: -
j_gene: TRBJ1-4
CDR3aa: CASSLGASGQLVFF
CDR3nt: TGTGCCAGCAGCTTGGGAGCCTCGGGACAGTTAGTGTTTTTT

v_gene: TRBV11-1
d_gene: -
abundance: -
j_gene: TRBJ2-6
CDR3aa: CASSRTDSGANVLTF
CDR3nt: TGTGCCAGCAGCCGAACAGACTCTGGGGCCAACGTCCTGACTTTC

v_gene: TRBV28
d_gene: -
abundance: once
j_gene: TRBJ1-1
CDR3aa: CATRRTITEAFF
CDR3nt: TGTGCCACCCGGAGGACGATCACTGAAGCTTTCTTT

v_gene: TRBV7-9
d_gene: TRBD2
abundance: -
j_gene: TRBJ2-7
CDR3aa: CASSPMGLVSEQYF
CDR3nt: TGTGCCAGCAGCCCCATGGGACTAGTATCCGAGCAGTACTTC

v_gene: TRBV10-1
d_gene: -
abundance: -
j_gene: TRBJ1-2
CDR3aa: CASFRGWRYGYTF
CDR3nt: TGCGCCAGCTTCAGGGGCTGGCGCTATGGCTACACCTTC

v_gene: TRBV5-6
d_gene: TRBD1
abundance: -
j_gene: TRBJ2-7
CDR3aa: CASRETGGPFWEQYF
CDR3nt: TGTGCCAGCAGGGAGACAGGGGGCCCTTTTTGGGAGCAGTACTTC

v_gene: TRBV28
d_gene: -
abundance: few
j_gene: TRBJ2-5
CDR3aa: CASSTPHYVGTQYF
CDR3nt: TGTGCCAGCAGTACTCCTCACTACGTCGGGACCCAGTACTTC

v_gene: TRBV15
d_gene: TRBD2
abundance: -
j_gene: TRBJ2-7
CDR3aa: CATSREGLAIPRWSYEQYF
CDR3nt: TGTGCCACCAGCAGAGAGGGACTAGCGATCCCCAGGTGGTCCTACGAGCAGTACTTC

v_gene: TRBV2
d_gene: TRBD1
abundance: once
j_gene: TRBJ1-6
CDR3aa: CASRISRTGINSPLHF
CDR3nt: TGTGCCAGCAGGATAAGCCGGACAGGAATAAATTCACCCCTCCACTTT

v_gene: TRBV14
d_gene: -
abundance: few
j_gene: TRBJ1-1
CDR3aa: CASSQDLSVEAFF
CDR3nt: TGTGCCAGCAGCCAAGATCTATCGGTTGAAGCTTTCTTT

v_gene: TRBV7-9
d_gene: TRBD2
abundance: -
j_gene: TRBJ2-1
CDR3aa: CASSQKTSGGGWNEQFF
CDR3nt: TGTGCCAGCAGCCAAAAGACTAGCGGAGGAGGTTGGAATGAGCAGTTCTTC

v_gene: TRBV4-1
d_gene: -
abundance: -
j_gene: TRBJ2-1
CDR3aa: CASSRIRNEQFF
CDR3nt: TGCGCCAGCAGCCGAATCAGGAATGAGCAGTTCTTC

v_gene: TRBV4-1
d_gene: TRBD1
abundance: -
j_gene: TRBJ2-5
CDR3aa: CASSLQGYEETQYF
CDR3nt: TGCGCCAGCAGCCTACAGGGGTATGAAGAGACCCAGTACTTC

v_gene: TRBV5-4
d_gene: TRBD2
abundance: -
j_gene: TRBJ2-1
CDR3aa: CASSLGGLADNEQFF
CDR3nt: TGTGCCAGCAGCTTGGGAGGACTAGCCGACAATGAGCAGTTCTTC

v_gene: TRBV5-1
d_gene: -
abundance: -
j_gene: TRBJ2-7
CDR3aa: CASSLGSGSDEQYF
CDR3nt: TGCGCCAGCAGCTTGGGTTCGGGGAGCGACGAGCAGTACTTC

v_gene: TRBV11-2
d_gene: TRBD2
abundance: -
j_gene: TRBJ2-1
CDR3aa: CASRALAGLHNEQFF
CDR3nt: TGTGCCAGCAGAGCTCTAGCGGGACTACACAATGAGCAGTTCTTC

v_gene: TRBV5-4
d_gene: TRBD1
abundance: -
j_gene: TRBJ2-5
CDR3aa: CASSLGTATTKKTQYF
CDR3nt: TGTGCCAGCAGTCTCGGGACAGCTACCACCAAGAAGACCCAGTACTTC

v_gene: TRBV19
d_gene: -
abundance: -
j_gene: TRBJ2-2
CDR3aa: CASLVPNTGELFF
CDR3nt: TGTGCCAGTCTAGTCCCGAACACCGGGGAGCTGTTTTTT

v_gene: TRBV28
d_gene: TRBD1
abundance: -
j_gene: TRBJ2-5
CDR3aa: CASSPGQGETQYF
CDR3nt: TGTGCCAGCAGTCCGGGACAGGGAGAGACCCAGTACTTC

v_gene: TRBV6-5
d_gene: TRBD1
abundance: -
j_gene: TRBJ1-2
CDR3aa: CASSSPGGGLKEGYTF
CDR3nt: TGTGCCAGCAGTTCCCCGGGAGGGGGCTTAAAAGAAGGCTACACCTTC

v_gene: TRBV11-3
d_gene: -
abundance: -
j_gene: TRBJ2-3
CDR3aa: CASSDWRTDTQYF
CDR3nt: TGTGCCAGCAGCGATTGGCGCACAGATACGCAGTATTTT

v_gene: TRBV2
d_gene: -
abundance: -
j_gene: TRBJ1-2
CDR3aa: CASRREEYGYTF
CDR3nt: TGTGCCAGCAGGAGGGAGGAGTATGGCTACACCTTC

v_gene: TRBV7-9
d_gene: -
abundance: -
j_gene: TRBJ1-1
CDR3aa: CASEARLGEIRTEAFF
CDR3nt: TGTGCCAGCGAGGCAAGATTGGGAGAGATTCGGACTGAAGCTTTCTTT